This entry lists 30 T cell receptor beta chains sequenced from one sample in a study of shared clonotypes between healthy human individuals (dated by TCRdb to 2020 to 2021). Library preparation used the immunoSEQ multiplex PCR assay. This is the immuneACCESS table as TCRdb keeps it, with only in-frame sequences that have V and J called. A part of the clones is gone; compared with another copy, unresolved V genes explain less than half, and the rest is unexplained. The sample table holds fewer than 700,000 clones, of which 85% to 95% were seen once. The top ten clones comprise around 0.12% of the sample. For the CD8 naive samples, CD45RO-negative cells were positively selected for CCR7, yielding a CD45RA+CCR7+ population from which TemRA cells were excluded. Sequencing input: naive CD8+ T cells sorted from blood. The sample's cell subset or site label, decoded: CD45RA+CCR7+. These receptors all come from a young woman in good health.

The CDR3 here is CSVYEEKGYTF. The DNA for the CDR3 is TGCAGCGTTTATGAGGAGAAAGGCTACACCTTC. V gene TRBV29-1 combines with J gene TRBJ1-2; D not certain. This CDR3 region has 11 residues. Germline CDR1 SQVTM, CDR2 ANQGSEA. Between the trimmed V and J ends, which lost 5 bases and 8 bases, there was a span of 12 bases.

The V call is TRBV11-1, the J call TRBJ2-1; D gene unclear. The CDR3 extends over 13 amino acids. V was clipped by 3 bases and J by 4 bases, with 7 bases between them. The germline V gene has CDR1 SGHAT and CDR2 FQDESV (reference sequence). The CDR3 spells CASSLVGYNEQFF. CDR3 nucleotides: TGTGCCAGCAGCTTGGTGGGGTACAATGAGCAGTTCTTC.

Only one count was recorded for this clone. The chain links TRBV27 to TRBJ2-7; 8 positions match TRBD1. CDR3 length equals 13 residues. V lost 5 bases, J lost 5 bases, and 5 bases stayed unmatched. CDR1 is MNHEY, CDR2 SMNVEV, per germline (reference sequence). The CDR3 loop reads CASSARGLDEQYF. DNA of the CDR3: TGTGCCAGCAGTGCCAGGGGGCTAGACGAGCAGTACTTC.

The chain employs TRBV30 and TRBJ2-1, with D perhaps given as TRBD1 or TRBD2 (5 bases each). The V end was cut by 4 bases, the J end by 3 bases, with 16 bases between. The length of the CDR3 is 15 residues. CDR1 is GTSNPN, CDR2 SVGIG, per germline (reference sequence). CDR3 nucleotide sequence: TGTGCCTGGACTACCTTAGTGGGGGTCTACAATGAGCAGTTCTTC. Amino acid sequence: CAWTTLVGVYNEQFF. Together with reference TRBV30 and TRBJ2-1, the CDR3 gives the full variable domain: SQTIHQWPATLVQPVGSPLSLECTVEGTSNPNLYWYRQAAGRGLQLLFYSVGIGQISSEVPQNLSASRPQDRQFILSSKKLLLSDSGFYLCAWTTLVGVYNEQFFGPGTRLTVL.

The chain has TRBV9 and TRBJ2-1; no clear D gene. The CDR3 spans 15 residues. Germline V lookup: CDR1 SGDLS, CDR2 YYNGEE. V shed 0 bases and J shed 0 bases, with 7 bases lying between them. Here the CDR3 reads CASSVDGYSYNEQFF. CDR3 nucleotides: TGTGCCAGCAGCGTAGACGGGTACTCCTACAATGAGCAGTTCTTC.

This clone has just a few counts. The chain links TRBV27 to TRBJ1-5; D is unclear. This CDR3 has 14 amino acids. Trimming cost V 3 bases and J 4 bases, with 10 bases left between them. Germline values: CDR1 MNHEY, CDR2 SMNVEV (reference sequence). CDR3 in DNA: TGTGCCAGCAGTTTGAACAGCCTTAATCAGCCCCAGCATTTT. Amino acid sequence: CASSLNSLNQPQHF.

The chain recombines TRBV28 with TRBJ2-6, with D possibly TRBD2 on 5 matching bases. CDR1 and CDR2 (germline): MDHEN, SYDVKM. This CDR3 is 18 amino acids long. Trimming removed 3 bases from V and 0 bases from J, with 15 bases in between. CDR3 sequence: CASSLREIAPSGANVLTF. CDR3 in DNA: TGTGCCAGCAGTTTGAGGGAAATTGCCCCCTCTGGGGCCAACGTCCTGACTTTC.

The rearrangement uses TRBV5-4 and TRBJ2-7, with D perhaps TRBD2 (6 bases). This CDR3 contains 14 residues. The V gene lost 4 bases and the J gene lost 2 bases, with 13 bases spanning the gap. From germline, CDR1 is SGHNT and CDR2 YYREEE (reference sequence). The CDR3 loop is CASSHGGATYEQYF. CDR3 in DNA: TGTGCCAGCAGCCACGGCGGGGCTACCTACGAGCAGTACTTC.

The rearrangement joins TRBV19 to TRBJ1-5, with D perhaps TRBD1 (5 bases). The CDR3 is 17 amino acids. Trimming left V 9 bases short and J 3 bases short, with 24 bases between. Germline CDR1 is LNHDA and CDR2 is SQIVND (reference sequence). The CDR3 DNA reads as TGTGCCAGCCGGCTAGCCCCCGAGGGGTTGGCCAATCAGCCCCAGCATTTT. Translated: CASRLAPEGLANQPQHF.

This clone was recorded only once. The gene calls are TRBV29-1 and TRBJ2-5; D possibly corresponds to TRBD1 (6 bases). V was trimmed by 4 bases and J by 4 bases, leaving 19 bases between them. The CDR3 contains 15 residues. CDR1 and CDR2 (germline): SQVTM, ANQGSEA. The CDR3 here is CSVASQGVLGETQYF. The DNA of the CDR3 is TGCAGCGTTGCCTCACAGGGAGTTCTGGGAGAGACCCAGTACTTC.

In this sample, this clone turned up once. This chain uses TRBV27 with TRBJ1-6; no reliable D call. Germline V gene lookup returns CDR1 MNHEY and CDR2 SMNVEV (reference sequence). Deletions cut 0 bases from V and 10 bases from J, with 13 bases between. The CDR3 runs to 15 residues. The CDR3: CASSLSEGWYSPLHF. The CDR3 coding sequence is TGTGCCAGCAGTTTATCGGAGGGTTGGTACTCACCCCTCCACTTT.

CDR3 residues: CASSLRTRAAGNTIYF. The CDR3 DNA reads TGTGCCAGCAGCTTAAGGACAAGGGCGGCTGGAAACACCATATATTTT. The chain recombines TRBV7-8 with TRBJ1-3; a possible D gene is TRBD1 (5 bases). Trimming pared 2 bases from V and 2 bases from J, leaving 13 bases between. CDR3 length equals 16 residues. Germline V gene lookup returns CDR1 SGHVS and CDR2 FQNEAQ.

The chain recombines TRBV7-6 with TRBJ1-2; no reliable D call. The V gene's germline CDR1 is SGHVS and CDR2 FNYEAQ. The CDR3 covers 14 residues. V was cut by 4 bases and J by 2 bases, with 11 bases left in between. CDR3 nucleotides: TGTGCCAGCAGCTCCAGTGGTTCGAACTATGGCTACACCTTC. Protein product: CASSSSGSNYGYTF.

The DNA for the CDR3 is TGTGCCAGCAGCTCCGGACTAGCGGCCTCCACAGATACGCAGTATTTT. It translates to CASSSGLAASTDTQYF. The gene calls are TRBV7-9 and TRBJ2-3; 10 bases are shared with TRBD2. Germline V lookup: CDR1 SEHNR, CDR2 FQNEAQ (reference sequence). This CDR3 contains 16 residues. V dropped 4 bases and J dropped 2; count of bases not matched to a gene: 6.

This chain links TRBV29-1 with TRBJ2-3; D unresolved. CDR1 SQVTM and CDR2 ANQGSEA come from the germline V gene. Between the trimmed V and J ends, which lost 5 bases and 2 bases, there was a span of 14 bases. CDR3 size: 14 residues. The chain's CDR3 is CSVPYRYPTDTQYF. The CDR3 region has the DNA TGCAGCGTTCCATACAGATACCCCACAGATACGCAGTATTTT.

V gene TRBV28 combines with J gene TRBJ2-1; D remains unclear. Germline values: CDR1 MDHEN, CDR2 SYDVKM. CDR3 length: 14 residues. Trimming took 5 bases from V and 2 from J, leaving 10 bases between them. This CDR3 reads CASSPLSTYNEQFF. CDR3 sequence (DNA): TGTGCCAGCAGTCCATTATCTACCTACAATGAGCAGTTCTTC.

The genes are TRBV21-1 and TRBJ2-5; the table's D gene call, TRBD1, was not cross checked with the DNA. TRBV21-1 is a listed pseudogene. CDR3 length: 15 amino acids. In DNA, the CDR3 is TGTGCCAGCAGCAAAGGGGCAGGTCCTTCAGAGACCCAGTACTTC. Translating it yields CASSKGAGPSETQYF.

The genes are TRBV7-2 and TRBJ2-1; tentatively, D is TRBD2 (7 bases). The length of the CDR3 is 14 residues. V lost 9 bases to trimming and J lost 7 bases, with 19 bases between them. CDR1 SGHTA and CDR2 FQGNSA come from the germline V gene. The DNA of the CDR3 is TGTGCCAGTCCCCGGGGGGCAGTCGGGAATGAGCAGTTCTTC. As protein: CASPRGAVGNEQFF.

The rearrangement joins TRBV12-5 to TRBJ2-3; D is unclear. With 0 bases removed from V and 3 bases from J, the gap between germline ends came to 10 bases. Germline V gives CDR1 LGHNT, CDR2 FRNRAP. CDR3 length: 15 residues. The CDR3 spells CASGLVPSETDTQYF. The CDR3 bases are TGTGCTAGTGGTTTGGTACCCTCGGAGACAGATACGCAGTATTTT.

The chain joins TRBV5-6 to TRBJ2-1; weak D call: TRBD2 (6 bases). Trimming stripped 3 bases from V and 7 bases from J, with 8 bases between. CDR3 length: 12 amino acids. The germline V gene has CDR1 SGHDT and CDR2 YYEEEE. Here the CDR3 reads CASSSLANEQFF. CDR3 coding DNA: TGTGCCAGCAGCTCGCTAGCGAATGAGCAGTTCTTC.

Regarding this clone: Other DNA sequences in this sample translate to the same CDR3. CDR3 DNA: TGTGCCAGCTCACCACCTACGGGGTACGAGCAGTACTTC. This encodes CASSPPTGYEQYF. The chain carries TRBV18 and TRBJ2-7; a weak D match, TRBD2 (5 bases). CDR1 KGHSH and CDR2 LQKENI come from the germline V gene. V was clipped by 0 bases and J by 4 bases, with 7 bases between them. The length of the CDR3 is 13 residues.

This clone has more than one count but fewer than ten. The chain joins TRBV28 to TRBJ1-5; TRBD1 aligns across 9 bases. Germline lookup yields CDR1 MDHEN and CDR2 SYDVKM. The J segment lost 2 bases and the V segment lost 6 bases, leaving 2 bases of the junction unmatched. The CDR3 is made up of 14 amino acids. CDR3 amino acids: CASRTGGRNQPQHF. CDR3 DNA: TGTGCCAGCAGAACAGGGGGCCGCAATCAGCCCCAGCATTTT.

The chain has TRBV19 and TRBJ2-3, with TRBD2 matching over 10 bases. CDR3 length: 16 residues. V shed 5 bases, J shed 5 bases, and the junction held 10 bases outside the gene matches. Germline V gene lookup returns CDR1 LNHDA and CDR2 SQIVND (reference sequence). The DNA for the CDR3 is TGTGCCAGTAGTTGGGCTAGCGGGAGTGTTTTAGATACGCAGTATTTT. It codes for CASSWASGSVLDTQYF.

V usage is TRBV27 and J usage is TRBJ2-1, with D possibly being TRBD1 or TRBD2 (5 bases each). The CDR3 spans 14 residues. Per the germline V gene, CDR1 is MNHEY and CDR2 is SMNVEV (reference sequence). Deletions cut 6 bases from V and 5 bases from J, with 14 bases between. The CDR3 sequence is CASSHWDGHNEQFF. The CDR3 DNA sequence: TGTGCCAGCAGCCACTGGGACGGCCACAATGAGCAGTTCTTC.

The genes are TRBV15 and TRBJ2-7; D uncertain. Deletions cut 8 bases from V and 0 bases from J, with 11 bases between. CDR1 is LNHNV, CDR2 YYDKDF, per germline (reference sequence). The CDR3 consists of 13 residues. CDR3 loop: CATLDLLSYEQYF. The CDR3 coding sequence is TGTGCCACCCTAGACTTGCTCTCCTACGAGCAGTACTTC.

This rearrangement joins TRBV2 to TRBJ1-2; D is ambiguous. The CDR3 extends over 14 amino acids. V shed 6 bases and J shed 3 bases, with 14 bases lying between them. CDR1 is SNHLY, CDR2 FYNNEI, per germline. The CDR3 DNA reads TGTGCCAGCAGAGCGGACGGTGACCACTATGGCTACACCTTC. Translation gives CASRADGDHYGYTF.

The J gene is TRBJ2-2, the V gene TRBV7-9, with D unresolved. Germline CDR1 is SEHNR and CDR2 is FQNEAQ (reference sequence). The length of the CDR3 is 12 residues. The germline V and J ends were trimmed by 5 bases and 9 bases, with 10 bases remaining between them. CDR3 in amino acids: CASSILDWELFF. The CDR3 DNA reads TGTGCCAGCAGCATTTTGGATTGGGAGCTGTTTTTT.

The rearrangement uses TRBV5-4 and TRBJ1-6; D ambiguous. The CDR3 is made up of 14 amino acids. The germline V gene has CDR1 SGHNT and CDR2 YYREEE (reference sequence). Trimming removed 7 bases from V and 8 bases from J, with 16 bases in between. CDR3 residues: CASGRAVGDSPLHF. The CDR3 nucleotides are TGTGCCAGCGGTAGAGCGGTTGGGGATTCACCCCTCCACTTT. The full variable domain, with the rest looked up from reference TRBV5-4 and TRBJ1-6, is ETGVTQSPTHLIKTRGQQVTLRCSSQSGHNTVSWYQQALGQGPQFIFQYYREEENGRGNFPPRFSGLQFPNYSSELNVNALELDDSALYLCASGRAVGDSPLHFGNGTRLTVT.

This chain uses TRBV25-1 with TRBJ1-2, with a tentative D call TRBD1 (6 bases). The germline V gene encodes CDR1 MGHDK and CDR2 SYGVNS. V dropped 3 bases and J dropped 4 bases, with 12 bases sitting between them. The CDR3 extends over 14 amino acids. The CDR3 coding sequence is TGTGCCAGCAGTGAGGGACAATGGGGCTATGGCTACACCTTC. Protein sequence: CASSEGQWGYGYTF.

V usage is TRBV2 and J usage is TRBJ1-2, with 7 bases aligning to TRBD1. Germline trimming cut 4 bases from V and 6 bases from J; bases unmatched to any gene: 8. CDR1 and CDR2 (germline): SNHLY, FYNNEI. The length of the CDR3 is 14 residues. The CDR3 bases are TGTGCCAGCAGTGGTACCGGACAGGCGGATGGCTACACCTTC. This sequence encodes CASSGTGQADGYTF. The full variable domain, its missing parts supplied by reference TRBV2 and TRBJ1-2, is EPEVTQTPSHQVTQMGQEVILRCVPISNHLYFYWYRQILGQKVEFLVSFYNNEISEKSEIFDDQFSVERPDGSNFTLKIRSTKLEDSAMYFCASSGTGQADGYTFGSGTRLTVV.